These 16 T cell receptor beta chains were all obtained from the same sample, sequenced in a study of blood T cells in healthy people across ages. With a J-beta primer mix and a sample-barcoded 5' primer, a second PCR ran roughly 6 to 12 cycles. TCRdb ran MiXCR on the 5' RACE reads and lists one entry per CDR3 protein. The table records hundreds of thousands of distinct CDR3 sequences, approximately 49% of them present only once. The sequencing input was blood. These receptors originate from a woman aged 55 to 70 in good health.

This clonotype has a handful of counts. This chain links TRBV4-2 with TRBJ2-1; TRBD2 is a possible D gene (7 bases). Germline V gives CDR1 LGHNA, CDR2 YNFKEQ. The germline V and J ends were trimmed by 4 bases and 7 bases, with 20 bases remaining between them. CDR3 length equals 16 residues. The CDR3 coding sequence is TGTGCCAGCAGCCTCCGGGGGGCGGGAGCTCAGAATGAGCAGTTCTTC. Translation gives CASSLRGAGAQNEQFF.

This clonotype was seen a single time. The chain links TRBV21-1 to TRBJ2-5; the D call of TRBD2 is as the table states it, not checked on the DNA. TRBV21-1 is flagged as a pseudogene. There are 16 residues in the CDR3. The CDR3 bases are TGTGCCAGCAGCAACTGGCTAGCGGGAGTGAGGGGTGAGCAGTACTTC. Its translation: CASSNWLAGVRGEQYF.

This chain links TRBV18 with TRBJ2-1; D unclear. The germline V and J ends were trimmed by 2 bases and 12 bases, with 17 bases remaining between them. CDR1 is KGHSH and CDR2 is LQKENI in the germline V gene. The CDR3 totals 14 residues. The CDR3 coding sequence is TGTGCCAGCTCACCAGGGTTGGGGTCTCCTGCGCAGTTCTTC. Its translation is CASSPGLGSPAQFF.

The rearrangement joins TRBV4-3 to TRBJ2-1, with D perhaps given as TRBD1 or TRBD2 (5 bases each). V was pared by 1 base and J by 4 bases, with 8 bases between. Germline V lookup: CDR1 LGHNA, CDR2 YSLEER. The CDR3 is made up of 14 amino acids. The CDR3 sequence: CASSQGGRYNEQFF. CDR3 DNA sequence: TGCGCCAGCAGCCAAGGGGGACGTTACAATGAGCAGTTCTTC.

This clonotype appeared a single time. The genes are TRBV27 and TRBJ2-7, with D maybe TRBD2 (5 bases). From germline, CDR1 is MNHEY and CDR2 SMNVEV (reference sequence). V dropped 7 bases and J dropped 1 base, with 17 bases sitting between them. The CDR3 spans 15 residues. The CDR3 region has the DNA TGTGCCAGCAACGAGGGCTCACTTAAATCCTACGAGCAGTACTTC. This encodes CASNEGSLKSYEQYF.

The chain carries TRBV29-1 and TRBJ2-7; tentatively, D is TRBD2 (6 bases). Between the trimmed V and J ends, which lost 6 bases and 6 bases, there was a span of 21 bases. This CDR3 is 14 amino acids long. Germline values: CDR1 SQVTM, CDR2 ANQGSEA. CDR3: CSVVGTLGEGEQYF. CDR3 coding DNA: TGCAGCGTCGTGGGGACTCTGGGTGAGGGCGAGCAGTACTTC.

This clonotype was detected many times. The chain uses TRBV29-1 and TRBJ2-5; TRBD1 matches at 8 bases. Germline loops: CDR1 SQVTM, CDR2 ANQGSEA. Germline trimming cut 4 bases from V and 11 bases from J; bases unmatched to any gene: 15. This CDR3 comprises 14 residues. The CDR3 nucleotides are TGCAGCGTTGCCCGAGACAGGGGTTACAATGAGCAGTACTTC. Translating it yields CSVARDRGYNEQYF.

The chain employs TRBV4-1 and TRBJ2-5; tentatively, D is TRBD2 (5 bases). CDR1 is MGHRA and CDR2 is YSYEKL in the germline V gene. CDR3 length: 16 residues. Between the trimmed V and J ends, which lost 2 bases and 4 bases, there was a span of 17 bases. The CDR3 spells CASSQSGDGNRETQYF. The CDR3 DNA reads as TGCGCCAGCAGCCAATCGGGTGACGGGAATCGAGAGACCCAGTACTTC.

This clonotype was seen more than once but under ten times. The rearrangement uses TRBV28 and TRBJ2-3; 9 bases are a match to TRBD2. V lost 3 bases and J lost 2; bases outside the gene matches: 6. Germline V gene data show CDR1 as MDHEN and CDR2 as SYDVKM. CDR3 length: 16 residues. The DNA of the CDR3 is TGTGCCAGCAGTTTGGCTAGCGGGATGGACACAGATACGCAGTATTTT. Its translation: CASSLASGMDTDTQYF. The variable domain in full, completed from reference TRBV28 and TRBJ2-3, reads DVKVTQSSRYLVKRTGEKVFLECVQDMDHENMFWYRQDPGLGLRLIYFSYDVKMKEKGDIPEGYSVSREKKERFSLILESASTNQTSMYLCASSLASGMDTDTQYFGPGTRLTVL.

This chain links TRBV29-1 with TRBJ1-2; a possible D gene is TRBD1 (6 bases). V lost 6 bases and J lost 4, with 18 bases in between. The germline gives CDR1 SQVTM, CDR2 ANQGSEA. This CDR3 spans 14 amino acids. The CDR3 spells CSVPGHHKLYGYTF. Here the CDR3 DNA reads TGCAGCGTGCCGGGACATCATAAACTCTATGGCTACACCTTC. The full variable domain, rest sourced from reference TRBV29-1 and TRBJ1-2, is SAVISQKPSRDICQRGTSLTIQCQVDSQVTMMFWYRQQPGQSLTLIATANQGSEATYESGFVIDKFPISRPNLTFSTLTVSNMSPEDSSIYLCSVPGHHKLYGYTFGSGTRLTVV.

This clonotype was found a few times. The chain is built from TRBV20-1 and TRBJ2-7; D uncertain. Germline-derived CDR1 and CDR2 are DFQATT and SNEGSKA (reference sequence). Trimming took 3 bases from V and 0 from J, leaving 15 bases between them. This CDR3 has 15 amino acids. Here the CDR3 DNA reads TGCAGTGCTAGTTGGTCACTTGGAGACTCCTACGAGCAGTACTTC. Its protein is CSASWSLGDSYEQYF.

The count of this clonotype is one. V gene TRBV28 combines with J gene TRBJ1-2; TRBD1 matches at 7 bases. V shed 6 bases, J shed 4 bases, and the junction held 8 bases outside the gene matches. This CDR3 is built from 14 residues. CDR1 is MDHEN, CDR2 SYDVKM, per germline. CDR3: CASSPPGQRYGYTF. In DNA, the CDR3 is TGTGCCAGCAGCCCGCCGGGACAGCGCTATGGCTACACCTTC.

The CDR3 DNA sequence: TGTGCCAGCAGTGCTCTGTCCGCGGGTCGAAATGAGCAGTTCTTC. Residues: CASSALSAGRNEQFF. The V gene is TRBV28, the J gene TRBJ2-1; TRBD2 is a possible D gene (5 bases). CDR3 length equals 15 residues. V was trimmed by 5 bases and J by 7 bases, leaving 18 bases between them. Germline V gives CDR1 MDHEN, CDR2 SYDVKM.

The chain employs TRBV21-1 and TRBJ2-2; the table's D call of TRBD1 was not tested on the DNA. TRBV21-1 is shown as a pseudogene. This CDR3 region has 17 residues. This chain's CDR3 is CASSSPHGGGDTGELFF. The CDR3 DNA reads as TGTGCCAGCAGCAGCCCCCATGGAGGCGGAGACACCGGGGAGCTGTTTTTT.

This clonotype showed up just a few times. This CDR3 reads CASSLTGTPNEQFF. Written as DNA, the CDR3 is TGTGCCAGCAGCCTCACCGGGACACCCAATGAGCAGTTCTTC. The genes are TRBV4-2 and TRBJ2-1; a weak D match, TRBD1 (6 bases). Germline V gene sequence: CDR1 LGHNA, CDR2 YNFKEQ. There are 14 residues in the CDR3. The ends were cut back, 4 bases at V and 6 bases at J, with 13 bases in the middle.

The chain joins TRBV27 to TRBJ2-5; D unresolved. Germline V gene lookup returns CDR1 MNHEY and CDR2 SMNVEV (reference sequence). The CDR3 is made up of 16 amino acids. The V end lost 5 bases, the J end lost 0 bases, and 16 bases lay between the germline ends. The CDR3 here is CASSALGCRYQETQYF. CDR3 bases: TGTGCCAGCAGTGCGCTGGGGTGTAGATACCAAGAGACCCAGTACTTC.